The sequence of this T cell receptor beta chain was determined in a study of T cell responses to AZD1222 COVID-19 vaccine. Notes on the study in general: Spike-specific TCR breadth and depth were elevated following two AZD1222 doses. White British donors predominated, females outnumbered males, and clonal diversity was possibly underestimated. The study reported that nearly half of spike-specific TCRs target unmutated variant regions.

Concerning this clone itself: Its antigen remains unidentified.

CDR3 length: 16 residues. Trimming removed 0 bases from V and 8 bases from J; junction bases left unmatched: 11. Germline V gives CDR1 SGHNT, CDR2 YYREEE (reference sequence). The repertoire was sequenced with immunoSEQ multiplex PCR; TCRdb's copy has only in-frame clones and lacks some. The sample includes 140,000 to 150,000 clones, 85% to 90% of them seen just once. The input for sequencing was peripheral blood, taken 28 days after the second AZD1222 dose. V gene TRBV5-4 combines with J gene TRBJ1-2; 9 bases are shared with TRBD1. This receptor was obtained from an adult who received the AZD1222 COVID-19 vaccine. CDR3 sequence (DNA): TGTGCCAGCAGCTTGGTTTCCCCCCGACAGGGGGAAGGCTACACCTTC. Its translation is CASSLVSPRQGEGYTF.